The 18 T cell receptor beta chains below all came from one sample that was sequenced in a study of blood T cell repertoires in COVID-19. Assay: immunoSEQ multiplex PCR; the TCRdb copy retains only in-frame clones and omits some. Found here are approximately 240,000 clones, around four fifths of them singletons; the top ten hold more than 6%. The source material was peripheral blood. These receptors originate from a woman aged 55-70 years with active or convalescent COVID-19.

This chain links TRBV29-1 with TRBJ2-2; possible D gene TRBD1, 6 bases. The germline CDR1 and CDR2 sequences are SQVTM and ANQGSEA. The CDR3 extends over 17 amino acids. Trimming took off 4 bases at V and 0 bases at J, with 18 bases between the two ends. CDR3 sequence: CSVGPDSGHTNTGELFF. CDR3 DNA: TGCAGCGTTGGACCTGATTCGGGACACACGAACACCGGGGAGCTGTTTTTT.

This clone was recorded once. The V call is TRBV10-3, the J call TRBJ1-3, with 9 bases that match TRBD1. The CDR3 has 14 residues. V dropped 10 bases and J dropped 7; count of bases not matched to a gene: 11. Germline V gene sequence: CDR1 ENHRY, CDR2 SYGVKD. The CDR3 DNA follows: TGTGCCACGTCTCGGGGACAGGGTTCGAACACCATATATTTT. Its translation: CATSRGQGSNTIYF.

This clone was seen more than once but under ten times. The rearrangement links TRBV15 to TRBJ2-3; 7 bases are a match to TRBD2. CDR1 is LNHNV, CDR2 YYDKDF, per germline (reference sequence). The V gene end was trimmed by 6 bases and the J gene end by 0 bases; junction bases not matched to a gene: 9. The CDR3 has 16 amino acids. CDR3 protein: CATREGTTLSTDTQYF. CDR3 coding DNA: TGTGCCACCAGGGAGGGGACTACACTTAGCACAGATACGCAGTATTTT.

This clone turned up a few times. The rearrangement links TRBV30 to TRBJ2-1; 7 nucleotides agree with TRBD1. Unmatched junction bases numbered 6, after V lost 0 bases and J lost 7 bases. Germline V CDR1 and CDR2: GTSNPN, SVGIG (reference sequence). CDR3 length equals 14 residues. CDR3 in amino acids: CAWSVTGIGNEQFF. The CDR3 nucleotides read TGTGCCTGGAGTGTGACAGGGATAGGGAATGAGCAGTTCTTC.

J is TRBJ1-1 and V is TRBV24-1; 10 bases map to TRBD1. The CDR3 spans 14 residues. J was trimmed by 4 bases and V by 3 bases; bases with no gene match: 1. Germline CDR1 is KGHDR and CDR2 is SFDVKD. This CDR3 reads CATSDGDRGTEAFF. For the CDR3, the DNA is TGTGCCACCAGTGATGGGGACAGGGGCACTGAAGCTTTCTTT.

The V and J genes are TRBV11-2 and TRBJ2-7, with TRBD2 matching over 14 bases. The CDR3 contains 18 residues. V trimming: 2 bases; J trimming: 3 bases; junction bases outside the gene matches: 9. The germline V gene has CDR1 SGHAT and CDR2 FQNNGV. The CDR3: CASSLFGTSGRGSYEQYF. The DNA for the CDR3 is TGTGCCAGCAGCTTATTTGGGACTAGCGGGAGAGGGAGCTACGAGCAGTACTTC.

V is TRBV2 and J is TRBJ1-6, with D unclear. The length of the CDR3 is 14 residues. The V and J ends lost 5 bases and 11 bases respectively, with 16 bases between them. Germline V gene data show CDR1 as SNHLY and CDR2 as FYNNEI. The CDR3 is CASSSVPFGAPLHF. DNA for the CDR3: TGTGCCAGCAGTTCGGTCCCCTTCGGGGCACCCCTCCACTTT.

This clone has only one observation. The chain combines TRBV2 with TRBJ2-1, with TRBD2 matching 13 bases. Germline lookup yields CDR1 SNHLY and CDR2 FYNNEI. The CDR3 totals 20 residues. V shed 6 bases and J 0 bases; nucleotides not matched to a gene: 14. The CDR3, as DNA: TGTGCCAGCAGGGAACTTCCGGGACTAGCGGGGTTAGGCTCCTACAATGAGCAGTTCTTC. Residues: CASRELPGLAGLGSYNEQFF.

This sequence joins TRBV5-1 and TRBJ2-5; the D is unclear. The CDR3 length is 14 residues. Germline values: CDR1 SGHRS, CDR2 YFSETQ. Trimming removed 0 bases at V and 5 bases at J, with 11 bases between. This CDR3 reads CASSLGLIDETQYF. The CDR3 DNA reads TGCGCCAGCAGCTTGGGACTCATAGACGAGACCCAGTACTTC. Together with reference TRBV5-1 and TRBJ2-5, the CDR3 gives the full variable domain: KAGVTQTPRYLIKTRGQQVTLSCSPISGHRSVSWYQQTPGQGLQFLFEYFSETQRNKGNFPGRFSGRQFSNSRSEMNVSTLELGDSALYLCASSLGLIDETQYFGPGTRLLVL.

Here the CDR3 reads CAISGGTGLTEAFF. CDR3 nucleotides: TGTGCCATCAGTGGGGGGACAGGGTTGACTGAAGCTTTCTTT. The gene calls are TRBV10-3 and TRBJ1-1, with 9 bases aligning to TRBD1. The V gene's germline CDR1 is ENHRY and CDR2 SYGVKD. J was trimmed by 5 bases and V by 4 bases; bases with no gene match: 5. The CDR3 is made up of 14 amino acids.

The chain employs TRBV7-2 and TRBJ1-2, with D unresolved. The CDR3 totals 13 residues. Germline V gene data show CDR1 as SGHTA and CDR2 as FQGNSA. Deletions cut 1 base from V and 1 base from J, with 4 bases between. This chain's CDR3 is CASSLDSNYGYTF. DNA of the CDR3: TGTGCCAGCAGCTTAGACAGTAACTATGGCTACACCTTC.

The chain is built from TRBV5-3 and TRBJ2-3; 7 positions agree with TRBD2. TRBV5-3 counts as an open reading frame of uncertain function. The CDR3 spans 16 residues. With 10 bases clipped from V and 4 bases from J, the junction kept 18 bases outside the gene matches. CDR3 in DNA: TGTGCCGGACGCTCGATGGCGGGAGTCAGCGCAGATACGCAGTATTTT. It specifies CAGRSMAGVSADTQYF.

In DNA, the CDR3 is TGTGCCAGCAGTGACCACCTAGGGACTTCTTTCCTCTACGAGCAGTACTTC. Encoded protein: CASSDHLGTSFLYEQYF. This chain links TRBV2 with TRBJ2-7; D perhaps matches TRBD2 (6 bases). CDR3 length equals 17 residues. V lost 3 bases, J lost 3 bases, and 21 bases lay in between. Germline CDR1 SNHLY, CDR2 FYNNEI.

This chain connects TRBV25-1 to TRBJ2-3, with D perhaps matching TRBD2 (5 bases). The CDR3 has 13 residues. Germline V lookup: CDR1 MGHDK, CDR2 SYGVNS. With 6 bases removed from V and 2 bases from J, the gap between germline ends came to 9 bases. DNA for the CDR3: TGTGCCAGCAGCGAGGGTCCCACAGATACGCAGTATTTT. Translated: CASSEGPTDTQYF.

The J gene is TRBJ1-6, the V gene TRBV18; 7 nucleotides align to TRBD1. Unmatched junction bases numbered 3, after V lost 0 bases and J lost 7 bases. The CDR3 is 15 residues long. Germline V gives CDR1 KGHSH, CDR2 LQKENI. The CDR3 DNA sequence: TGTGCCAGCTCACCACCCACAGGGGAAAATTCACCCCTCCACTTT. Its translation is CASSPPTGENSPLHF.

The chain has TRBV3-1 (or the pseudogene TRBV3-2) and TRBJ2-2; 9 bases map to TRBD2. The germline CDR1 and CDR2 sequences are LGHDT and YNNKEL (reference sequence). The CDR3 has 18 residues. With 0 bases clipped from V and 8 bases from J, the junction kept 13 bases outside the gene matches. CDR3 nucleotide sequence: TGTGCCAGCAGCCAAGAAATTTGGAGACTAGCGGTGGGGGGGGAGCTGTTTTTT. Translated: CASSQEIWRLAVGGELFF.

The chain has TRBV12-5 and TRBJ2-1; the match to TRBD2 covers 9 bases. V gave up 8 bases and J gave up 9 bases; unmatched junction bases: 8. CDR1 is LGHNT, CDR2 FRNRAP, per germline. The CDR3 spans 13 residues. The CDR3 DNA reads as TGTGCTAGTCTTAGCGGGGGTTTGAGTGAGCAGTTCTTC. Translating it yields CASLSGGLSEQFF.

The genes are TRBV10-3 and TRBJ2-5; tentative D call: TRBD2 (5 bases). Germline V lookup: CDR1 ENHRY, CDR2 SYGVKD. CDR3 length: 15 amino acids. V lost 4 bases and J lost 4, with 16 bases in between. In DNA form, the CDR3 reads TGTGCCATCAGTGCGGACCCTCGGGATGGAGAGACCCAGTACTTC. Translated, it gives CAISADPRDGETQYF.